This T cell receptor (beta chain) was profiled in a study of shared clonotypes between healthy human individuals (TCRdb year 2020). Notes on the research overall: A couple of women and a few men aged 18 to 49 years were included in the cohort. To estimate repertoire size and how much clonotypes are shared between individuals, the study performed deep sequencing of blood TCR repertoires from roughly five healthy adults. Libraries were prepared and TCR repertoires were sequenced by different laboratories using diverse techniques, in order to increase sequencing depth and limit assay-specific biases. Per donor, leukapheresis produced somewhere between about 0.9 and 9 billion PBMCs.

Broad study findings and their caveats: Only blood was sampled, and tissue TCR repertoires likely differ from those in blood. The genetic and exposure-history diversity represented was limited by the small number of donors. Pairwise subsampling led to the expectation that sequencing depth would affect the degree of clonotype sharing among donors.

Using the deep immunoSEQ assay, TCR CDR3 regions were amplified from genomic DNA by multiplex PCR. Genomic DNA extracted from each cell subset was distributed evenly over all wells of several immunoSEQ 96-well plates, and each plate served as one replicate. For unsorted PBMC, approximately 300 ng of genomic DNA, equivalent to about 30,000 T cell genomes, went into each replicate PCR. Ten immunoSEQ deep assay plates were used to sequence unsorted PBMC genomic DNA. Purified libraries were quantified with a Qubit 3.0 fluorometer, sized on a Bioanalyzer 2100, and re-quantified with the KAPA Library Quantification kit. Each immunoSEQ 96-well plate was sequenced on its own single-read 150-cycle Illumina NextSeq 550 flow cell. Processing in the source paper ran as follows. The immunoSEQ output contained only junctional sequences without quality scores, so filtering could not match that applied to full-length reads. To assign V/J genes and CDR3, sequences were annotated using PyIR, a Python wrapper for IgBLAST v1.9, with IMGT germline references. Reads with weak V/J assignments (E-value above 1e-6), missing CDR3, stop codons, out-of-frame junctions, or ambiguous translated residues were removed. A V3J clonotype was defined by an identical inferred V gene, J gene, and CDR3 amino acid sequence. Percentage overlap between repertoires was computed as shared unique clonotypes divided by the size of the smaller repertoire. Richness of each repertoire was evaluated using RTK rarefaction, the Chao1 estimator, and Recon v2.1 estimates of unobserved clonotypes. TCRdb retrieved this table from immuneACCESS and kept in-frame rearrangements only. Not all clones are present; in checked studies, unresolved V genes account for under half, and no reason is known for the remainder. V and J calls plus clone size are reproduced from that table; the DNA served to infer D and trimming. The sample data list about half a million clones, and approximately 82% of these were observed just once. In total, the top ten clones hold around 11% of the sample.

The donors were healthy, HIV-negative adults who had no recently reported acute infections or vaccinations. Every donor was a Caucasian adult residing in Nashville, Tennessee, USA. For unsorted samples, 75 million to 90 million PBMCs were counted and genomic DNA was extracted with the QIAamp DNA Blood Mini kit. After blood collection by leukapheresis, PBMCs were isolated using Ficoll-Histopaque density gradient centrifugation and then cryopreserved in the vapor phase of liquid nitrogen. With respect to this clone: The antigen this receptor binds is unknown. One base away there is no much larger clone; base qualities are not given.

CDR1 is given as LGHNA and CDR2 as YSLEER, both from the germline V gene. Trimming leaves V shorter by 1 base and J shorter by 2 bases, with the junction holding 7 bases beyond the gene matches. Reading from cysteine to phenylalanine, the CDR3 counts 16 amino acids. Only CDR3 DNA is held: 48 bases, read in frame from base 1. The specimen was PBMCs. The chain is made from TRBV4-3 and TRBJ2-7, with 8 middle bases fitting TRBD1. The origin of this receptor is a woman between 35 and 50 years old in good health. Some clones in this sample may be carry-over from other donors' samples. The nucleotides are TGCGCCAGCAGCCAAGCCCCCCGGACAGGGCCCTACGAGCAGTACTTC. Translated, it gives CASSQAPRTGPYEQYF.